The rows below give T cell receptor beta chains drawn from one sample of a study of blood T cells in healthy people across ages. TCRdb passed the 5' RACE reads through MiXCR, listing each CDR3 protein once. The sample consists of about 720,000 distinct CDR3 sequences, 22% of them appearing once. The sequenced sample consisted of blood. All receptors derive from a man aged 70-80 years in good health. The CDR3 runs from the conserved cysteine through the conserved F or W. A D gene is named only where the DNA matches it firmly. Expanded clones get a size class; other rows say once, few or many, or leave the size out.

V	size	D	J	CDR3	DNA
TRBV20-1	few	-	TRBJ2-3	CSAGSRGQMGTDTQYF	TGCAGTGCTGGTTCGCGGGGGCAGATGGGCACAGATACGCAGTATTTT
TRBV21-1	-	-	TRBJ2-3	CASSKEVSRGCADTQYF	TGTGCCAGCAGCAAAGAGGTCTCAAGGGGGTGTGCAGATACGCAGTATTTT
TRBV3-1	many	-	TRBJ1-1	CASSRDGRGNTEAFF	TGTGCCAGCAGCCGCGACGGCAGGGGGAACACTGAAGCTTTCTTT
TRBV7-2	few	-	TRBJ2-3	CASSLGGRTQYF	TGTGCCAGCAGCTTAGGGGGGAGAACGCAGTATTTT
TRBV6-1	few	TRBD2	TRBJ2-7	CASSEVAGAYEQYF	TGTGCCAGCAGTGAGGTAGCGGGGGCCTACGAGCAGTACTTC
TRBV12-3/TRBV12-4	-	TRBD1	TRBJ1-1	CTSKRTGVTEAFF	TGTACCAGCAAGCGGACAGGCGTTACTGAAGCTTTCTTT
TRBV5-1	few	-	TRBJ2-1	CASSAELSYNEQFF	TGCGCCAGCAGCGCGGAGCTCTCCTACAATGAGCAGTTCTTC
TRBV15	-	-	TRBJ2-3	CATSRDQADTQYF	TGTGCCACCAGCAGAGACCAAGCAGATACGCAGTATTTT
TRBV7-2	few	-	TRBJ1-2	CASSATANYGYTF	TGTGCCAGCAGCGCGACAGCAAACTATGGCTACACCTTC
TRBV14	-	-	TRBJ2-1	CASSQVLSNEQFF	TGTGCCAGCAGCCAAGTTTTAAGCAATGAGCAGTTCTTC
TRBV5-8	-	-	TRBJ1-1	CASRPVLSYTEAFF	TGTGCCAGCAGACCGGTTTTGTCGTACACTGAAGCTTTCTTT
TRBV6-5	-	-	TRBJ2-3	CASRRDGTDTQYF	TGTGCCAGCCGTAGAGACGGAACAGATACGCAGTATTTT
TRBV7-3	-	TRBD2	TRBJ2-1	CASSPTSGKHNEQFF	TGTGCCAGCAGCCCGACTAGCGGGAAACACAATGAGCAGTTCTTC
TRBV29-1	-	-	TRBJ2-7	CSVVADAYEQYF	TGCAGCGTTGTCGCAGATGCCTACGAGCAGTACTTC
TRBV4-3	few	-	TRBJ2-1	CASNQTWSSYNEQFF	TGCGCCAGCAACCAAACATGGAGCTCCTACAATGAGCAGTTCTTC
TRBV29-1	-	-	TRBJ1-1	CSVETALWTEAFF	TGCAGCGTTGAAACCGCCCTTTGGACTGAAGCTTTCTTT
TRBV19	-	TRBD1	TRBJ1-5	CASWDRDQPQHF	TGTGCCAGTTGGGACAGGGACCAGCCCCAGCATTTT
TRBV20-1	-	-	TRBJ2-1	CSARTDPYNEQFF	TGCAGTGCCCGGACGGACCCCTACAATGAGCAGTTCTTC